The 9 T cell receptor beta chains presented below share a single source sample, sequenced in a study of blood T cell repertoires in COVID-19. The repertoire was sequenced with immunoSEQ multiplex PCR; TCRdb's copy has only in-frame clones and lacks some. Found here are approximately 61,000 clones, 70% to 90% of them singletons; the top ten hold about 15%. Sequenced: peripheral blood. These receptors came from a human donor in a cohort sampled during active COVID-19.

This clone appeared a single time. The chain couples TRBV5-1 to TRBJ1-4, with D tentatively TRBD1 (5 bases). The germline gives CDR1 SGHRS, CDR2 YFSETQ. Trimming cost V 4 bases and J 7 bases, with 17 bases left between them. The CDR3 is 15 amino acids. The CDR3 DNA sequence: TGCGCCAGCAGCGGGGGGACGCTCTCCCCTGAAAAACTGTTTTTT. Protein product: CASSGGTLSPEKLFF. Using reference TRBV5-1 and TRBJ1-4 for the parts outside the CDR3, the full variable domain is KAGVTQTPRYLIKTRGQQVTLSCSPISGHRSVSWYQQTPGQGLQFLFEYFSETQRNKGNFPGRFSGRQFSNSRSEMNVSTLELGDSALYLCASSGGTLSPEKLFFGSGTQLSVL.

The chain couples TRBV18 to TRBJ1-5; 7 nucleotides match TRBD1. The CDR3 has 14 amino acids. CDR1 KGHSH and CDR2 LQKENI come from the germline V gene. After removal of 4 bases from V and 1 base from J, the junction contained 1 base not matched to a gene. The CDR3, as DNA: TGTGCCAGCTCACAGGGACAGAGCAATCAGCCCCAGCATTTT. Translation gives CASSQGQSNQPQHF.

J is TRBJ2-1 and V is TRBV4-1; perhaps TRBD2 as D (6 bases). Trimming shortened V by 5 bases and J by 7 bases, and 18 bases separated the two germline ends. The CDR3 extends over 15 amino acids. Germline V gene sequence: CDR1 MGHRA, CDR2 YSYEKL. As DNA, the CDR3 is TGCGCCAGCAGCATTTACGGGAGCGACAGTAATGAGCAGTTCTTC. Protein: CASSIYGSDSNEQFF.

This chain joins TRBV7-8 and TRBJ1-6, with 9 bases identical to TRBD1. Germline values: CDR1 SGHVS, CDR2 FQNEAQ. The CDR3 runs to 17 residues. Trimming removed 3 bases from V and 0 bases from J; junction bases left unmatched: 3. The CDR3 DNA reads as TGTGCCAGCAGCTTGGGGACAGGGCTCTCCTATAATTCACCCCTCCACTTT. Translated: CASSLGTGLSYNSPLHF.

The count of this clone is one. The CDR3 spells CASSPGQAQETQYF. The CDR3 DNA follows: TGTGCCAGCAGCCCGGGACAGGCACAAGAGACCCAGTACTTC. The genes are TRBV7-2 and TRBJ2-5, with 8 bases matching TRBD1. V dropped 5 bases and J dropped 2; count of bases not matched to a gene: 4. The germline CDR1 and CDR2 sequences are SGHTA and FQGNSA. The CDR3 has 14 residues.

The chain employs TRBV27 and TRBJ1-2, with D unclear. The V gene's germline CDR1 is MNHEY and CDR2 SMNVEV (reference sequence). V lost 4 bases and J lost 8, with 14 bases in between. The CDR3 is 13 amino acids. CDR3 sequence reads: CASSSTLAGGYTF. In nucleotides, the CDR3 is TGTGCCAGCAGTTCGACACTCGCGGGAGGCTACACCTTC.

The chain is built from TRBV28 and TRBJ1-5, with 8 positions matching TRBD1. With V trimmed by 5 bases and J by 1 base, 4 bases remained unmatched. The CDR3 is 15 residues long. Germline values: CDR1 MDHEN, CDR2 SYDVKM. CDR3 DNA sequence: TGTGCCAGCAGTGACCAGGGGGCGAGCAATCAGCCCCAGCATTTT. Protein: CASSDQGASNQPQHF.

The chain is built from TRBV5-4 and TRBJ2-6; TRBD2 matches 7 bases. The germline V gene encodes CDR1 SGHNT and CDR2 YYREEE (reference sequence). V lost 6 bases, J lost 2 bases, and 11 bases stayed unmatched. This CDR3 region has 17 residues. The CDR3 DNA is TGTGCCAGCACCATGCGGGGGTTCGGGGCTGGGGCCAACGTCCTGACTTTC. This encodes CASTMRGFGAGANVLTF.

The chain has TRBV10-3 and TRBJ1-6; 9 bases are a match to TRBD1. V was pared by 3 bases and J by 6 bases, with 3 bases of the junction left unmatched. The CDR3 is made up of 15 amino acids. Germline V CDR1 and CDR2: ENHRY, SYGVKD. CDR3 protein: CAISDDRGTNSPLHF. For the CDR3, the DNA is TGTGCCATCAGTGACGACAGGGGGACTAATTCACCCCTCCACTTT.